This T cell receptor beta chain was sequenced for a study of identifying expanded T cells in peripheral blood. Study conclusions and caveats: Clone count variance between roughly 2-week samples rose with total template count. Technical replicates showed roughly 1.2 changed clones; two weeks about 16; four weeks 19.

This table comes from immunoSEQ multiplex PCR, and its TCRdb copy is limited to in-frame clones, with some not included. The data show around 63,000 clones, 80% to 90% seen once. Per the germline V gene, CDR1 is KGHSH and CDR2 is LQKENI. V lost 6 bases, J lost 1 base, and 13 bases lay in between. This CDR3 is 15 amino acids long. This clone was observed a single time. Its antigen is undetermined. Collection occurred without any documented infections or immune events in donors. The source material was blood. The gene calls are TRBV18 and TRBJ1-5; tentative D call: TRBD1 (5 bases). The TCR originated in a person aged 18 to 70 in good health. DNA of the CDR3: TGTGCCAGCTCGCGCTTGGGGGTAAGCAATCAGCCCCAGCATTTT. It specifies CASSRLGVSNQPQHF.